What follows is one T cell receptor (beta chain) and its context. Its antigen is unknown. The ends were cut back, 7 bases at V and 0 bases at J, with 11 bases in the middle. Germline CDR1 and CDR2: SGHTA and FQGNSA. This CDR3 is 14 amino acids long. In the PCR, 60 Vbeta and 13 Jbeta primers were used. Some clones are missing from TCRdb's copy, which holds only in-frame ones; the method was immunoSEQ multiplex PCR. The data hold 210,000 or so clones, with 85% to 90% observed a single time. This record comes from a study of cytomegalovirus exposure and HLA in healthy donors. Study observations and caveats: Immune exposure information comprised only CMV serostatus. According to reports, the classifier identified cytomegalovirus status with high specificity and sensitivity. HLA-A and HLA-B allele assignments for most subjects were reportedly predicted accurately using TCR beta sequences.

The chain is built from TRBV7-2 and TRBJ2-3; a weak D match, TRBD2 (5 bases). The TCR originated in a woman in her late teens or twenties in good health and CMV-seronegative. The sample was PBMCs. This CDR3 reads CASIGRASTDTQYF. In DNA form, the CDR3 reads TGTGCCAGCATCGGGCGGGCAAGCACAGATACGCAGTATTTT. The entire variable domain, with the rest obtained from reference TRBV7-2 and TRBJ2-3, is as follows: GAGVSQSPSNKVTEKGKDVELRCDPISGHTALYWYRQSLGQGLEFLIYFQGNSAPDKSGLPSDRFSAERTGGSVSTLTIQRTQQEDSAVYLCASIGRASTDTQYFGPGTRLTVL.